Listed below are T cell receptor beta chains from one sample, sequenced in a study of radiotherapy plus CTLA-4 blockade in lung cancer. The repertoire was sequenced with immunoSEQ multiplex PCR; TCRdb's copy has only in-frame clones and lacks some. The sample holds approximately 110,000 clones; more than 75% are singletons and the top ten take 2.5% to 3.5%. This material consisted of peripheral blood, taken from a patient treated with radiotherapy plus ipilimumab. The source of these receptors is a human donor with non-small cell lung cancer that progressed on radiotherapy plus ipilimumab. Some clones in this sample may be carry-over from other donors' samples. Each CDR3 is given with its conserved first and last residue. D genes are given only for firm matches. Where a row states a size, it is once, few, many or the class of an expanded clone; other rows omit it.

clone_size: -
d_call: TRBD1
v_call: TRBV4-2
j_call: TRBJ2-7
cdr3_aa: CASSLAQGTFLPYEQYF
cdr3_nt: TGTGCCAGCAGCTTAGCACAGGGGACCTTCCTACCTTACGAGCAGTACTTC

clone_size: -
d_call: TRBD1
v_call: TRBV29-1
j_call: TRBJ2-1
cdr3_aa: CSVTKDRDEQFF
cdr3_nt: TGCAGCGTAACAAAGGACAGGGATGAGCAGTTCTTC

clone_size: -
d_call: -
v_call: TRBV19
j_call: TRBJ1-6
cdr3_aa: CASTPTNSYNSPLHF
cdr3_nt: TGTGCCAGTACCCCGACAAACTCCTATAATTCACCCCTCCACTTT

clone_size: -
d_call: -
v_call: TRBV7-2
j_call: TRBJ1-5
cdr3_aa: CASSLMGGNQPQHF
cdr3_nt: TGTGCCAGCAGCTTAATGGGGGGCAATCAGCCCCAGCATTTT

clone_size: -
d_call: TRBD2
v_call: TRBV11-2
j_call: TRBJ2-7
cdr3_aa: CASSSRYTTSGVSYEQYF
cdr3_nt: TGTGCCAGCAGCTCCCGGTACACGACTAGCGGGGTTTCCTACGAGCAGTACTTC

clone_size: -
d_call: -
v_call: TRBV9
j_call: TRBJ2-1
cdr3_aa: CASSVVVSGGGGEQFF
cdr3_nt: TGTGCCAGCAGCGTAGTTGTTTCGGGAGGGGGCGGCGAGCAGTTCTTC

clone_size: -
d_call: TRBD1
v_call: TRBV11-3
j_call: TRBJ2-5
cdr3_aa: CASNHRNVRDPGTDQETQYF
cdr3_nt: TGTGCCAGCAACCACCGTAACGTTCGGGATCCCGGGACAGACCAAGAGACCCAGTACTTC

clone_size: -
d_call: TRBD1
v_call: TRBV19
j_call: TRBJ1-1
cdr3_aa: CASSGTVKDTEAFF
cdr3_nt: TGTGCCAGTAGCGGGACAGTGAAGGACACTGAAGCTTTCTTT

clone_size: -
d_call: -
v_call: TRBV18
j_call: TRBJ2-6
cdr3_aa: CASSASGASGANVLTF
cdr3_nt: TGTGCCAGCTCTGCCTCCGGGGCCTCTGGGGCCAACGTCCTGACTTTC

clone_size: -
d_call: TRBD1
v_call: TRBV6-5
j_call: TRBJ1-2
cdr3_aa: CASSTTGLGYTF
cdr3_nt: TGTGCCAGCAGTACGACAGGGCTTGGCTACACCTTC

clone_size: few
d_call: -
v_call: TRBV7-3
j_call: TRBJ2-7
cdr3_aa: CASSFQGWGEQYF
cdr3_nt: TGTGCCAGCAGCTTCCAAGGGTGGGGCGAGCAGTACTTC

clone_size: -
d_call: TRBD1
v_call: TRBV6-5
j_call: TRBJ1-6
cdr3_aa: CASSSLTTGNSPLHF
cdr3_nt: TGTGCCAGCAGTTCATTAACGACAGGGAATTCACCCCTCCACTTT

clone_size: once
d_call: -
v_call: TRBV6-5
j_call: TRBJ1-2
cdr3_aa: CASRYRALVGNYGYTF
cdr3_nt: TGTGCCAGCAGATACCGGGCCCTTGTGGGCAATTATGGCTACACCTTC

clone_size: -
d_call: -
v_call: TRBV5-6
j_call: TRBJ1-6
cdr3_aa: CASSLAGGALNSPLHF
cdr3_nt: TGTGCCAGCAGCTTGGCCGGGGGGGCCCTGAATTCACCCCTCCACTTT

clone_size: many
d_call: TRBD2
v_call: TRBV19
j_call: TRBJ2-2
cdr3_aa: CASSPGTSGGRTGELFF
cdr3_nt: TGTGCCAGTAGCCCGGGGACTAGCGGGGGAAGGACCGGGGAGCTGTTTTTT

clone_size: -
d_call: TRBD2
v_call: TRBV2
j_call: TRBJ2-3
cdr3_aa: CASSELGYSGLAGGPRDTQYF
cdr3_nt: TGTGCCAGCAGTGAACTGGGCTACTCGGGACTAGCGGGGGGGCCAAGAGATACGCAGTATTTT

clone_size: -
d_call: -
v_call: TRBV4-3
j_call: TRBJ1-1
cdr3_aa: CASSQDAGGDTEAFF
cdr3_nt: TGCGCCAGCAGCCAAGACGCGGGAGGGGACACTGAAGCTTTCTTT

clone_size: -
d_call: -
v_call: TRBV7-2
j_call: TRBJ2-5
cdr3_aa: CASSQQSQGRETQYF
cdr3_nt: TGTGCCAGCAGCCAACAATCACAGGGACGGGAGACCCAGTACTTC

clone_size: -
d_call: -
v_call: TRBV7-2
j_call: TRBJ1-2
cdr3_aa: CASSLATVTSYGYTF
cdr3_nt: TGTGCCAGCAGCTTAGCGACAGTTACGAGCTATGGCTACACCTTC

clone_size: few
d_call: TRBD1
v_call: TRBV7-8
j_call: TRBJ2-1
cdr3_aa: CASSIDRGTNEQFF
cdr3_nt: TGTGCCAGCAGCATCGACAGGGGTACGAATGAGCAGTTCTTC

clone_size: -
d_call: TRBD1
v_call: TRBV27
j_call: TRBJ1-2
cdr3_aa: CASSSGGQAQNYGYTF
cdr3_nt: TGTGCCAGCAGTTCCGGGGGACAGGCCCAAAACTATGGCTACACCTTC

clone_size: -
d_call: -
v_call: TRBV20-1
j_call: TRBJ1-2
cdr3_aa: CRTGENYGYTF
cdr3_nt: TGCAGGACAGGAGAGAACTATGGCTACACCTTC

clone_size: -
d_call: -
v_call: TRBV9
j_call: TRBJ2-1
cdr3_aa: CASSVEDNNEQFF
cdr3_nt: TGTGCCAGCAGCGTAGAAGATAACAATGAGCAGTTCTTC

clone_size: few
d_call: -
v_call: TRBV5-4
j_call: TRBJ2-5
cdr3_aa: CASSPQGGEETQYF
cdr3_nt: TGTGCCAGCAGCCCACAAGGGGGGGAAGAGACCCAGTACTTC

clone_size: -
d_call: TRBD1
v_call: TRBV19
j_call: TRBJ1-2
cdr3_aa: CASSLGQGAGGYTF
cdr3_nt: TGTGCCAGTAGTCTGGGACAGGGGGCGGGTGGCTACACCTTC

clone_size: once
d_call: -
v_call: TRBV29-1
j_call: TRBJ1-1
cdr3_aa: CSVDKGMNTEAFF
cdr3_nt: TGCAGCGTCGACAAGGGGATGAACACTGAAGCTTTCTTT

clone_size: -
d_call: -
v_call: TRBV5-1
j_call: TRBJ2-1
cdr3_aa: CASSLLQDSYNEQFF
cdr3_nt: TGCGCCAGCAGCCTACTACAGGACTCCTACAATGAGCAGTTCTTC

clone_size: -
d_call: TRBD1
v_call: TRBV7-2
j_call: TRBJ2-7
cdr3_aa: CASSLFSQGASYEQYF
cdr3_nt: TGTGCCAGCAGCTTATTTTCGCAGGGGGCATCCTACGAGCAGTACTTC

clone_size: -
d_call: TRBD1
v_call: TRBV10-3
j_call: TRBJ1-2
cdr3_aa: CATENDRGLSDYGYTF
cdr3_nt: TGTGCCACCGAGAACGACAGGGGGCTGTCAGACTATGGCTACACCTTC

clone_size: -
d_call: TRBD1
v_call: TRBV11-1
j_call: TRBJ2-2
cdr3_aa: CASSYIPGTDTGELFF
cdr3_nt: TGTGCCAGCAGCTATATTCCCGGGACAGACACCGGGGAGCTGTTTTTT

clone_size: few
d_call: -
v_call: TRBV28
j_call: TRBJ1-5
cdr3_aa: CASMTVSSNQPQHF
cdr3_nt: TGTGCCAGCATGACAGTTTCAAGCAATCAGCCCCAGCATTTT

clone_size: -
d_call: -
v_call: TRBV27
j_call: TRBJ2-7
cdr3_aa: CASSFMGWNYEQYF
cdr3_nt: TGTGCCAGCAGTTTTATGGGGTGGAATTACGAGCAGTACTTC

clone_size: few
d_call: -
v_call: TRBV5-1
j_call: TRBJ1-4
cdr3_aa: CASSRQAGATNEKLFF
cdr3_nt: TGCGCCAGCAGCCGGCAGGCAGGGGCAACTAATGAAAAACTGTTTTTT